These 8 T cell receptor beta chains originate from one sample sequenced in a study of blood T cell repertoires in COVID-19. Some clones are missing from TCRdb's copy, which holds only in-frame ones; the method was immunoSEQ multiplex PCR. The table lists around 50,000 clones, approximately 82% of them singletons. The sequencing input was PBMCs or T cells enriched from blood (not recorded which). All receptors derive from a woman aged 45-60 years with acute COVID-19.

J is TRBJ1-5 and V is TRBV19, with TRBD1 identical over 8 bases. With 7 bases clipped from V and 2 bases from J, the junction kept 13 bases outside the gene matches. Germline CDR1 reads LNHDA; CDR2 reads SQIVND (reference sequence). This CDR3 is built from 17 residues. The CDR3 here is CASTFSRTGRGNQPQHF. The CDR3 region has the DNA TGTGCCAGTACCTTCTCCCGGACAGGGAGAGGCAATCAGCCCCAGCATTTT. Filled out from reference TRBV19 and TRBJ1-5, the complete variable domain reads DGGITQSPKYLFRKEGQNVTLSCEQNLNHDAMYWYRQDPGQGLRLIYYSQIVNDFQKGDIAEGYSVSREKKESFPLTVTSAQKNPTAFYLCASTFSRTGRGNQPQHFGDGTRLSIL.

The chain has TRBV2 and TRBJ1-2; D is undetermined. V lost 0 bases, J lost 5 bases, and 10 bases lay in between. Germline CDR1 reads SNHLY; CDR2 reads FYNNEI. This CDR3 has 14 residues. The CDR3, as DNA: TGTGCCAGCAGTGAAGCGCTTCTAGGTTATGGCTACACCTTC. Its translation: CASSEALLGYGYTF.

The V call is TRBV2, the J call TRBJ2-3, with 7 bases identical to TRBD1. The length of the CDR3 is 17 residues. Germline V gene sequence: CDR1 SNHLY, CDR2 FYNNEI. J gave up 3 bases and V 4 bases, and 13 bases lay outside the gene matches. The CDR3 sequence is CASSGGPGQRATDTQYF. The CDR3 DNA follows: TGTGCCAGCAGTGGGGGTCCGGGACAGAGAGCTACAGATACGCAGTATTTT.

This rearrangement joins TRBV2 to TRBJ1-1; D is perhaps TRBD1 (6 bases). Germline-derived CDR1 and CDR2 are SNHLY and FYNNEI. The V end was cut by 8 bases, the J end by 9 bases, with 16 bases between. CDR3 length: 12 amino acids. CDR3 sequence (DNA): TGTGCCAGCGGACAGCTTTCATCTAAAGCTTTCTTT. Its translation is CASGQLSSKAFF.

The rearrangement uses TRBV30 and TRBJ1-6; 8 nucleotides agree with TRBD1. Germline CDR1 is GTSNPN and CDR2 is SVGIG (reference sequence). The CDR3 runs 13 residues. V lost 4 bases and J lost 10; bases outside the gene matches: 6. Here the CDR3 DNA reads TGTGCCTGGATTTCCAGGGGGCAGTCACCCCTCCACTTT. Translated, it gives CAWISRGQSPLHF.

V usage is TRBV5-1 and J usage is TRBJ1-5, with 9 nucleotides matching TRBD1. Trimming at V came to 5 bases and at J to 0 bases, leaving 3 bases not matched to a gene. This CDR3 is built from 15 residues. Germline V gene lookup returns CDR1 SGHRS and CDR2 YFSETQ. The DNA of the CDR3 is TGCGCCAGCAGTTTACAGGGGGCTAGCAATCAGCCCCAGCATTTT. The encoded protein is CASSLQGASNQPQHF.

V usage is TRBV28 and J usage is TRBJ1-1, with D perhaps TRBD1 (5 bases). The length of the CDR3 is 15 residues. V lost 7 bases and J 4 bases, leaving 19 bases between the germline ends. Germline-derived CDR1 and CDR2 are MDHEN and SYDVKM. The CDR3 DNA follows: TGTGCCAGCACTCCCGAGCCCTGGGGCGGCACTGAAGCTTTCTTT. Amino acids: CASTPEPWGGTEAFF.

The rearrangement uses TRBV19 and TRBJ1-1; the match to TRBD1 covers 7 bases. This CDR3 has 16 residues. CDR1 is LNHDA, CDR2 SQIVND, per germline (reference sequence). Trimming removed 10 bases from V and 0 bases from J; junction bases left unmatched: 14. In DNA form, the CDR3 reads TGTGCCACTTCGTTGAGAGGACAGGATATGAACACTGAAGCTTTCTTT. Translating it yields CATSLRGQDMNTEAFF.